Presented here are 6 T cell receptor beta chains from one specimen sequenced in a study of blood T cells in healthy people across ages. Next came a second PCR, run for roughly 7 to 12 cycles, which used a sample-barcoded 5' primer along with a J-beta primer mix. TCRdb processed the 5' RACE reads anew with MiXCR; each CDR3 protein has one entry. This table has about 970,000 distinct CDR3 sequences, roughly 51% appearing once. Input material: blood. Source of these receptors: a woman aged 55-75 years in good health.

V is TRBV12-3 or TRBV12-4 and J is TRBJ1-2, with D possibly being TRBD1 (5 bases). This CDR3 is built from 14 residues. V lost 7 bases, J lost 3 bases, and 15 bases lay in between. The CDR3 DNA sequence: TGTGCCAGCACACATGGGGGGGTGGACTATGGCTACACCTTC. It translates to CASTHGGVDYGYTF.

This clonotype was seen a single time. The chain recombines TRBV5-8 with TRBJ2-6; no definite D call. This CDR3 has 15 residues. Trimming left V 0 bases short and J 4 bases short, with 8 bases between. CDR1 SGHTS and CDR2 YDEGEE come from the germline V gene. Written as DNA, the CDR3 is TGTGCCAGCAGCTTGGTCGCTGGCGGGGCCAACGTCCTGACTTTC. Amino acids: CASSLVAGGANVLTF.

The chain links TRBV7-9 to TRBJ1-2, with D possibly being TRBD1 (6 bases). This CDR3 spans 15 amino acids. V lost 5 bases, J lost 0 bases, and 13 bases lay in between. Germline V gives CDR1 SEHNR, CDR2 FQNEAQ (reference sequence). CDR3 DNA: TGTGCCAGCAGCAAAGACAGGCACCCTAACTATGGCTACACCTTC. This translates into CASSKDRHPNYGYTF.

This clonotype appeared a few times. The chain carries TRBV4-2 and TRBJ2-1; possibly TRBD1 for D (6 bases). The CDR3 loop spans 13 amino acids. V was trimmed by 4 bases and J by 10 bases, leaving 14 bases between them. The germline V gene has CDR1 LGHNA and CDR2 YNFKEQ. CDR3 sequence reads: CASSRDKGTEQFF. CDR3 sequence (DNA): TGTGCCAGCAGCCGAGATAAAGGGACAGAGCAGTTCTTC.

The rearrangement joins TRBV29-1 to TRBJ2-1; D is undetermined. Trimming pared 1 base from V and 4 bases from J, leaving 5 bases between. The CDR3 spans 12 residues. The germline V gene encodes CDR1 SQVTM and CDR2 ANQGSEA. In DNA form, the CDR3 reads TGCAGCGTTGAAGTTAAATACAATGAGCAGTTCTTC. This sequence encodes CSVEVKYNEQFF.

V is TRBV4-3 and J is TRBJ2-5; 7 nucleotides agree with TRBD1. Unmatched junction bases numbered 8, after V lost 5 bases and J lost 2 bases. CDR1 and CDR2 (germline): LGHNA, YSLEER. This CDR3 has 15 amino acids. For the CDR3, the DNA is TGCGCCAGCAGCATAGGGACAGCTTGGCAAGAGACCCAGTACTTC. Translation: CASSIGTAWQETQYF.